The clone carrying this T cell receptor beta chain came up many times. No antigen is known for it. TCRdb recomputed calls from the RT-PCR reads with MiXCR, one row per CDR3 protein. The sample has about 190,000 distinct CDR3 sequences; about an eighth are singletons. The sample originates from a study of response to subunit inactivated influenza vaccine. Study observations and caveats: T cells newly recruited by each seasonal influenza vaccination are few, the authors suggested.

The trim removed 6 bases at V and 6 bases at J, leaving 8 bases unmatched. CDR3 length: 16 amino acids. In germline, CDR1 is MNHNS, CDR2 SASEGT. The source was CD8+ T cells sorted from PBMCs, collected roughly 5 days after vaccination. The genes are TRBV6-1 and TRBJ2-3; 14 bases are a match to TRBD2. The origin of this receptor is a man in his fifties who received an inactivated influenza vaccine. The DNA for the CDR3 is TGTGCCAGCAGCCAGGGACTAGCGGGAGTTGGTGATACGCAGTATTTT. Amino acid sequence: CASSQGLAGVGDTQYF.